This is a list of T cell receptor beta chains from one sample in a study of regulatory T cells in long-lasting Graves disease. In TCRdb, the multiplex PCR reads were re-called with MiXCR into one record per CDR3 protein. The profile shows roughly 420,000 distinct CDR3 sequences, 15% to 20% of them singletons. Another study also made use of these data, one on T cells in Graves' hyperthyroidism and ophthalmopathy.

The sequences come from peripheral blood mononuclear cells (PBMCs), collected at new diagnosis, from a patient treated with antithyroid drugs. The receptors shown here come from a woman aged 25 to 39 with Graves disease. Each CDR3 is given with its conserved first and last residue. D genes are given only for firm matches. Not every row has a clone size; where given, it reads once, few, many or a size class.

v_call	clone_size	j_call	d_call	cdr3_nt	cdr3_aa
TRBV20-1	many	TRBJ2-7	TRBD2	TGCAGTGCCCAAAGCGGGAGGGCCTACGACGAGCAGTACTTC	CSAQSGRAYDEQYF
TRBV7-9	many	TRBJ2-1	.	TGTGCCAGCAGCCCTTTGGGTAGCTCCTACAATGAGCAGTTCTTC	CASSPLGSSYNEQFF
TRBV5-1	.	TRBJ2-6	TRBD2	TGCGCCAGCAGCACCCAAGCGGGAGTTCCGGGGGGGGCCAACGTCCTGACTTTC	CASSTQAGVPGGANVLTF
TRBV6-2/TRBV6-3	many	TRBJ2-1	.	TGTGCCAGCAGGGGGGGTTTAGCCTACAATGAGCAGTTCTTC	CASRGGLAYNEQFF
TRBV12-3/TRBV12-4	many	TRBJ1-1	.	TGTGCCAGCAGTTTGTGGGCCGGCACTGAAGCTTTCTTT	CASSLWAGTEAFF
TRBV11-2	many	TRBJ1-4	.	TGTGCCAGCAGCTCTTCAAGGGGATTGTTATTT	CASSSSRGLLF
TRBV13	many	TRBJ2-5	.	TGTGCCAGCAGCTTAGGGGGTGACGGGACCCAGTACTTC	CASSLGGDGTQYF
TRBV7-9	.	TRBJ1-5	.	TGTGCCAGCAGCTTACCCGGTCTTGGGGGGGATCAGCCCCAGCATTTT	CASSLPGLGGDQPQHF
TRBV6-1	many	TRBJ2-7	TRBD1	TGTGCCAGCAGAACCGGGACAGGGCTGCCCGAGCAGTACTTC	CASRTGTGLPEQYF
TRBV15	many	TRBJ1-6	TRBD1	TGTGCCACGGGACAGGGGAATTCACCCCTCCACTTT	CATGQGNSPLHF